Sequencing of this T cell receptor (beta chain) was carried out in a study of control samples from healthy donors and cancer patients. CDR1 and CDR2 from the germline V gene are SGHTA and FQGNSA. V was cut by 4 bases and J by 7 bases, with 17 bases left in between. The CDR3 is 14 residues long. The table came from immunoSEQ multiplex PCR; TCRdb's copy has only in-frame clones and leaves some out. The repertoire consists of about 140,000 clones, with about 90% occurring once and the leading ten covering approximately 6.8%. The TCR originated in a man between 18 and 35 years old in good health. The sequenced sample consisted of blood. V gene TRBV7-2 combines with J gene TRBJ2-7, with D perhaps matching TRBD1 or TRBD2 (5 bases each). In DNA form, the CDR3 reads TGTGCCAGCAGCTGGGGGACGGCATGGGATGAGCAGTACTTC. This encodes CASSWGTAWDEQYF.